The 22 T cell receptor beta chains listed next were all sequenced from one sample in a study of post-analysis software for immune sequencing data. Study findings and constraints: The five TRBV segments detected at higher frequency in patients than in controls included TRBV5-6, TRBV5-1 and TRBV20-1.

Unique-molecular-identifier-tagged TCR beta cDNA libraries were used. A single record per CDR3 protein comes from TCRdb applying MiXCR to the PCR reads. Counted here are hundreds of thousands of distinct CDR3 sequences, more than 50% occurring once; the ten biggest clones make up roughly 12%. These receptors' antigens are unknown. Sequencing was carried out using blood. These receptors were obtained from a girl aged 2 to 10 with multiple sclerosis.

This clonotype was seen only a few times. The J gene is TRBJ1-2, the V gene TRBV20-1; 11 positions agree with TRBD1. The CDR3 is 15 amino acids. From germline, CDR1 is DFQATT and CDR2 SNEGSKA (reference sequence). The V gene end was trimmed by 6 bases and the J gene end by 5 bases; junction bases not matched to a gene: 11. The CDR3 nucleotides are TGCAGTGCCCCGGACAGGGGGCCGCCTATGTATGGCTACACCTTC. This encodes CSAPDRGPPMYGYTF.

In DNA, the CDR3 is TGCAGTGCCTATGACGGGGTTGGCTCCTACAATGAGCAGTTCTTC. This gives the protein CSAYDGVGSYNEQFF. The V call is TRBV20-1, the J call TRBJ2-1; D perhaps matches TRBD2 (5 bases). The CDR3 runs 15 residues. Germline CDR1 is DFQATT and CDR2 is SNEGSKA (reference sequence). The ends were cut back, 6 bases at V and 0 bases at J, with 15 bases in the middle.

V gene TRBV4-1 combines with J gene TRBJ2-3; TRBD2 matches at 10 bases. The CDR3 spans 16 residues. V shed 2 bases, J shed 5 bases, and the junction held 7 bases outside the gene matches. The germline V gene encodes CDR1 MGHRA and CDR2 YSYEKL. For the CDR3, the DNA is TGCGCCAGCAGCCAATCCCAGCGGGGGGGACTAGATACGCAGTATTTT. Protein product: CASSQSQRGGLDTQYF.

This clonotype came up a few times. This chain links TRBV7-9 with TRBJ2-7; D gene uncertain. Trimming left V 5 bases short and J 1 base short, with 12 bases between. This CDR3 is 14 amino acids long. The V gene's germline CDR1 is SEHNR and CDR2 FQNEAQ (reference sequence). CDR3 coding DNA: TGTGCCAGCAGCCCACGACGCGGTTCCTACGAGCAGTACTTC. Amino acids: CASSPRRGSYEQYF.

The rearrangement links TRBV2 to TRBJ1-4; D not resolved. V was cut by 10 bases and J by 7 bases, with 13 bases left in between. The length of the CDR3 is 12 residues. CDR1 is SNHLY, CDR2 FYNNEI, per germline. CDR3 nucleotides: TGTGCCACGAGGGAAACACGTGAAAAACTGTTTTTT. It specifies CATRETREKLFF.

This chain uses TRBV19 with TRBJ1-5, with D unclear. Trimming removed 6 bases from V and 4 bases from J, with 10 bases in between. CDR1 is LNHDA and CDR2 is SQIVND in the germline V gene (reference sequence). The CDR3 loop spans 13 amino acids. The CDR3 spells CASSPGLNQPQHF. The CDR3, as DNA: TGTGCCAGTAGCCCCGGGTTGAATCAGCCCCAGCATTTT.

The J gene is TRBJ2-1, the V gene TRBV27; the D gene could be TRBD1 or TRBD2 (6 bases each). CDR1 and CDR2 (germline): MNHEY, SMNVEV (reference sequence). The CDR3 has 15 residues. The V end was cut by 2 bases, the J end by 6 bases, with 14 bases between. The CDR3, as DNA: TGTGCCAGCAGTTTAGCGGAGGAGGGGGGCAATGAGCAGTTCTTC. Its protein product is CASSLAEEGGNEQFF.

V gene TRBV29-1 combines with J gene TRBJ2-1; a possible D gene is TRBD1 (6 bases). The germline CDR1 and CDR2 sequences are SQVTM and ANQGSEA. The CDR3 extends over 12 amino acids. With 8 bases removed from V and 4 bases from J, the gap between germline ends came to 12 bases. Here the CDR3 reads CSSRGGYNEQFF. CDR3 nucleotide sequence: TGCAGCTCAAGAGGGGGATACAATGAGCAGTTCTTC.

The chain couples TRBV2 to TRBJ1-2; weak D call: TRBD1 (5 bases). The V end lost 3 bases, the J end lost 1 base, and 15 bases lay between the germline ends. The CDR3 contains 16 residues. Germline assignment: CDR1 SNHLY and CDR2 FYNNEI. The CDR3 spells CASSDGRDRFNYGYTF. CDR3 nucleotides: TGTGCCAGCAGTGACGGGCGGGACCGATTTAACTATGGCTACACCTTC.

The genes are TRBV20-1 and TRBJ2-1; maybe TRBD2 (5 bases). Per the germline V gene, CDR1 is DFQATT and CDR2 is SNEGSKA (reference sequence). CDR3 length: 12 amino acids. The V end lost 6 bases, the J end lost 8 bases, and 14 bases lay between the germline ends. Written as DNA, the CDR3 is TGCAGTGCGCGTGAGGGAGTTGATGAGCAGTTCTTC. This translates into CSAREGVDEQFF.

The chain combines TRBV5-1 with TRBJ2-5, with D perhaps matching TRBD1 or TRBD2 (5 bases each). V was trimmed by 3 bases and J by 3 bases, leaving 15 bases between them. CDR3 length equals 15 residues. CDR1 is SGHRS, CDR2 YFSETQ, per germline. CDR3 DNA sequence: TGCGCCAGCAGCTCACCCGGGACGAGAGAAGAGACCCAGTACTTC. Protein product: CASSSPGTREETQYF.

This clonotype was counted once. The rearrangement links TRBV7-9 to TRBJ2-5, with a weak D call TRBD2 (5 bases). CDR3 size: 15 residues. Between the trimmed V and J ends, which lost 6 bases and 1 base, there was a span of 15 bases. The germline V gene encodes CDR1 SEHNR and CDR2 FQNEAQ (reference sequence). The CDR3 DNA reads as TGTGCCAGCAGTTCGGGTCTAGCCCCCCAAGAGACCCAGTACTTC. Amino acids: CASSSGLAPQETQYF. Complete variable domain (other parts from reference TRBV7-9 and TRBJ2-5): DTGVSQNPRHKITKRGQNVTFRCDPISEHNRLYWYRQTLGQGPEFLTYFQNEAQLEKSRLLSDRFSAERPKGSFSTLEIQRTEQGDSAMYLCASSSGLAPQETQYFGPGTRLLVL.

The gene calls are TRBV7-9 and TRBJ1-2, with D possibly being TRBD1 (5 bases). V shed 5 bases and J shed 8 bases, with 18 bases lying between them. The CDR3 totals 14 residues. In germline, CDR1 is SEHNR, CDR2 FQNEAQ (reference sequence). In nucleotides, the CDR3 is TGTGCCAGCAGCCTCGAGACAGAGCCCCCGGGCTACACCTTC. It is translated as CASSLETEPPGYTF.

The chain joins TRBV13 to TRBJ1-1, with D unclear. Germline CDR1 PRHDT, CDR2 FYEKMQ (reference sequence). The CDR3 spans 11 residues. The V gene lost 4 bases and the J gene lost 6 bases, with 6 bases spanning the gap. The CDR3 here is CASSWAPEAFF. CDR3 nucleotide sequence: TGTGCCAGCAGCTGGGCCCCTGAAGCTTTCTTT.

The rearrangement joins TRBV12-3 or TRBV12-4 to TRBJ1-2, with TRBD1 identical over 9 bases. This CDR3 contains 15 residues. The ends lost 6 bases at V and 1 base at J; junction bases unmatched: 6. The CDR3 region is CASRPRDRVNYGYTF. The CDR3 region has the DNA TGTGCCAGCAGACCTCGGGACAGGGTTAACTATGGCTACACCTTC.

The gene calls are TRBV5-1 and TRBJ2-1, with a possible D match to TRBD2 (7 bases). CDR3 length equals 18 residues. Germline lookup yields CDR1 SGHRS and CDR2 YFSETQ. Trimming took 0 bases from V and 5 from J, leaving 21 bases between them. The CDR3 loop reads CASSLGGSGGVRNNEQFF. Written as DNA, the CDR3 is TGCGCCAGCAGCTTGGGCGGTTCGGGGGGCGTTAGGAACAATGAGCAGTTCTTC.

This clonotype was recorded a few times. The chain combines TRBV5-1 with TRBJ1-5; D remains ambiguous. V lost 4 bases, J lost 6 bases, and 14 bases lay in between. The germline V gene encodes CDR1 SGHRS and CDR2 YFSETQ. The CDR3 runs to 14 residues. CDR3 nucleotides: TGCGCCAGCAGCCCTCGGGCGGGTGCTCAGCCCCAGCATTTT. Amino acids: CASSPRAGAQPQHF.

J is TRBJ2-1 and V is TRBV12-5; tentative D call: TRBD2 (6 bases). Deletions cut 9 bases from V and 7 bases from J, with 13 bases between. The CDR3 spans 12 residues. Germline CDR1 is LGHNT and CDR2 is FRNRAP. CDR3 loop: CASRLEGNEQFF. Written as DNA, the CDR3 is TGTGCTAGCCGATTGGAGGGAAATGAGCAGTTCTTC.

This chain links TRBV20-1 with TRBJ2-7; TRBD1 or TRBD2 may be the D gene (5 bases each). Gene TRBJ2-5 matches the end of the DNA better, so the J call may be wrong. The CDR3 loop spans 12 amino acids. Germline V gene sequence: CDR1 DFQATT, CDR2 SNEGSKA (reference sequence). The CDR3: CSATGTEETQYF. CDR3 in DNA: TGCAGTGCTACGGGGACGGAAGAGACCCAGTACTTC.

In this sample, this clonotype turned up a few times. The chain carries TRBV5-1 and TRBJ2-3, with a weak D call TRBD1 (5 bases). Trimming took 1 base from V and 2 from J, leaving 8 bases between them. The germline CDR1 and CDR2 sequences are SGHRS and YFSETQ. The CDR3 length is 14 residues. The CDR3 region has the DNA TGCGCCAGCAGCTTGTTAGGGGCCACAGATACGCAGTATTTT. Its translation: CASSLLGATDTQYF. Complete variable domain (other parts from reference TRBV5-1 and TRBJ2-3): KAGVTQTPRYLIKTRGQQVTLSCSPISGHRSVSWYQQTPGQGLQFLFEYFSETQRNKGNFPGRFSGRQFSNSRSEMNVSTLELGDSALYLCASSLLGATDTQYFGPGTRLTVL.

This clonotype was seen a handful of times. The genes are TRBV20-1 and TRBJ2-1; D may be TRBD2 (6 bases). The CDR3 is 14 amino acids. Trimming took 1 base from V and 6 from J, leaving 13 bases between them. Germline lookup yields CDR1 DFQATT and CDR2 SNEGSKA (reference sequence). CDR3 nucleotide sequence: TGCAGTGCTAGAGTTGCGGGGACGTTCAATGAGCAGTTCTTC. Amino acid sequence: CSARVAGTFNEQFF.

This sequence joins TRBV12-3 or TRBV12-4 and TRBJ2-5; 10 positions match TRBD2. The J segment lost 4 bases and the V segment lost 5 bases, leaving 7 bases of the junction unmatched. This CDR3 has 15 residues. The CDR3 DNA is TGTGCCAGCAGTCCTGGACTAGCGGATGGAGAGACCCAGTACTTC. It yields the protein CASSPGLADGETQYF.